Listed here is a single TCR beta chain. The target antigen is unknown. Other DNA sequences in the sample encode the same CDR3. This entry is derived from a study of radiation and T cells in renal cell carcinoma. Data came from immunoSEQ multiplex PCR; TCRdb stores just in-frame clones and leaves some out. The sample includes approximately 100,000 clones, 75% to 90% of them seen just once. Whole-study findings and limits: From baseline, blood top tumor clonotypes peaked at 2 weeks post-radiation.

Time point described: baseline pretreatment blood. Indicated treatment: 15 Gy SBRT to primary tumor, nephrectomy 4 weeks later. The source material was blood, sampled from a patient whose treatment included radiotherapy and nephrectomy. The source is a man aged 45-65 years with renal cell carcinoma.

The CDR3 region is CASSPQGDQPQHF. CDR3 sequence (DNA): TGTGCCAGCTCACCCCAGGGAGATCAGCCCCAGCATTTT. J is TRBJ1-5 and V is TRBV18, with D perhaps matching TRBD1 (5 bases). The CDR3 consists of 13 residues. Germline assignment: CDR1 KGHSH and CDR2 LQKENI. Trimming cost V 3 bases and J 5 bases, with 8 bases left between them.